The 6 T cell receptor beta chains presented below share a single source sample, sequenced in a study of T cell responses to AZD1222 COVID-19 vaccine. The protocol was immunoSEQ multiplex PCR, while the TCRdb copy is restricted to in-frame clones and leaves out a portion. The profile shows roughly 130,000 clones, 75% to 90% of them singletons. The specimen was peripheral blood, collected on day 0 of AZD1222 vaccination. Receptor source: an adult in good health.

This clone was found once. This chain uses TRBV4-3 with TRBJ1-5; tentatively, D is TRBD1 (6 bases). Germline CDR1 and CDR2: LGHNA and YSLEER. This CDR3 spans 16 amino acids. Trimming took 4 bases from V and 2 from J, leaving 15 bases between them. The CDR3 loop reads CASSPGAGEGNQPQHF. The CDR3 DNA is TGCGCCAGCAGCCCAGGGGCAGGGGAGGGCAATCAGCCCCAGCATTTT.

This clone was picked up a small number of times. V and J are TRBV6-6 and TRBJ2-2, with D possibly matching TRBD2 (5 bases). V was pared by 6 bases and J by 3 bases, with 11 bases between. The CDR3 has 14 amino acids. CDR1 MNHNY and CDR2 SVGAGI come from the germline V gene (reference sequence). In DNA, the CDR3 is TGTGCCAGCAGCGCCCCCGGGGACACCGGGGAGCTGTTTTTT. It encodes CASSAPGDTGELFF.

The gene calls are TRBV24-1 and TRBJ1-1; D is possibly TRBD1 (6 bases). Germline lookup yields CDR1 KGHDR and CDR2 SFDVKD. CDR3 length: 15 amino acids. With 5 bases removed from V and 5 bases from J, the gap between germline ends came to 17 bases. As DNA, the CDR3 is TGTGCCACCAGTGCGGGGGCGACCGGTTTTACTGAAGCTTTCTTT. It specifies CATSAGATGFTEAFF.

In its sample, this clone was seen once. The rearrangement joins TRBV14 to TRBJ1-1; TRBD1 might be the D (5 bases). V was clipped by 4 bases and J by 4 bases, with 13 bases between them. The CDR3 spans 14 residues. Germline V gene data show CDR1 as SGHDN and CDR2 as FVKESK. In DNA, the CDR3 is TGTGCCAGCAGCCCTCCGGGGCGTGGCACTGAAGCTTTCTTT. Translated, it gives CASSPPGRGTEAFF.

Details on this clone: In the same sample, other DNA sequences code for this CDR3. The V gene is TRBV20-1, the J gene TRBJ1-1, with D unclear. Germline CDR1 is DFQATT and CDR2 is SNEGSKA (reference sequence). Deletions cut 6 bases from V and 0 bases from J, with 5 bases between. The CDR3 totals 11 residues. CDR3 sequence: CSAIMNTEAFF. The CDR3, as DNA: TGCAGTGCAATCATGAACACTGAAGCTTTCTTT.

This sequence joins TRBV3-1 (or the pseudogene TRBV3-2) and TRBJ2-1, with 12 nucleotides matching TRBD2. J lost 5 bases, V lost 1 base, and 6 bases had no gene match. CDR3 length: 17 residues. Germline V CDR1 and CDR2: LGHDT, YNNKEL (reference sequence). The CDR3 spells CASSQGLASGGDNEQFF. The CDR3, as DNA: TGTGCCAGCAGCCAAGGTCTCGCTAGCGGGGGGGACAATGAGCAGTTCTTC.